This T cell receptor (beta chain) derives from a study of blood T cell repertoires in COVID-19. Study-level information: Samples came from the United States, Italy and Spain, spanning acute and convalescent COVID-19.

The study recruited people aged about 18 to 95 years across more than 20 US areas. The study assigned cohorts using participant-reported clinical history. Some clones are missing from TCRdb's copy, which holds only in-frame ones; the method was immunoSEQ multiplex PCR. Seen here are 250,000 or so clones, 80% to 85% observed once, and the top ten hold around 3.6%. Source material: PBMCs or T cells enriched from blood (not recorded which). The source is a man aged 45-65 years who had recovered from COVID-19.

CDR3 nucleotide sequence: TGTGCCAGCAGCCAGGGACAGTTTAATTCACCCCTCCACTTT. Protein: CASSQGQFNSPLHF. The chain carries TRBV14 and TRBJ1-6, with 7 positions matching TRBD1. The CDR3 extends over 14 amino acids. V gave up 3 bases and J gave up 6 bases; unmatched junction bases: 2. CDR1 and CDR2 (germline): SGHDN, FVKESK.